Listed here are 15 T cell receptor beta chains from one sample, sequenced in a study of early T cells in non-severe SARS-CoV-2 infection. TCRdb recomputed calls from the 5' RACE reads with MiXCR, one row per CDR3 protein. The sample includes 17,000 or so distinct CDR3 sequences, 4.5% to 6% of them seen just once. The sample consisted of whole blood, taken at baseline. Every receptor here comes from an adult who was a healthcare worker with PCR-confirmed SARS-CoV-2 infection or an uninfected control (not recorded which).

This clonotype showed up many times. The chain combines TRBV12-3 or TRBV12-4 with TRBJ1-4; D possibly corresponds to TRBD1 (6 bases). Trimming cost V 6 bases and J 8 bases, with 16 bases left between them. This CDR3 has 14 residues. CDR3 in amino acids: CASSLTGRDEKLFF. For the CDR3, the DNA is TGTGCCAGCAGCCTGACAGGCCGGGACGAAAAACTGTTTTTT.

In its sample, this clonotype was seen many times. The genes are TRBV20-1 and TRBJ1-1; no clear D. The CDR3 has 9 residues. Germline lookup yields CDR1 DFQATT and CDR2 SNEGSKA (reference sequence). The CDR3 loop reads CSAGEEAFF. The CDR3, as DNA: TGCAGCGCTGGGGAGGAAGCTTTCTTT.

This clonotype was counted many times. The CDR3 DNA reads TGTGCCAGCACCCTCAGGGGTGAAGCTTTCTTT. Amino acids: CASTLRGEAFF. J is TRBJ1-1 and V is TRBV27; D may be TRBD1 (6 bases). Trimming took 7 bases from V and 7 from J, leaving 10 bases between them. There are 11 residues in the CDR3. The germline CDR1 and CDR2 sequences are MNHEY and SMNVEV (reference sequence).

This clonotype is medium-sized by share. The CDR3 nucleotides read TGCGCCAGCAGCCAAGCCGTCAGGAGTAGCAATCAGCCCCAGCATTTT. It is translated as CASSQAVRSSNQPQHF. This sequence joins TRBV4-1 and TRBJ1-5; unclear D gene. V gave up 1 base and J gave up 0 bases, with 10 bases separating them. CDR3 length: 16 residues. The germline gives CDR1 MGHRA, CDR2 YSYEKL.

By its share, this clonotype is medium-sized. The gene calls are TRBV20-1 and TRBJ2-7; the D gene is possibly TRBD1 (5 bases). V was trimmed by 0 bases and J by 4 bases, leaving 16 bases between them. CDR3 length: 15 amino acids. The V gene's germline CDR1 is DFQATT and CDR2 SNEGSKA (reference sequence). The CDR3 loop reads CSARDPSRARYEQYF. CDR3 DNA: TGCAGTGCTAGAGATCCGAGCAGGGCCAGGTACGAGCAGTACTTC.

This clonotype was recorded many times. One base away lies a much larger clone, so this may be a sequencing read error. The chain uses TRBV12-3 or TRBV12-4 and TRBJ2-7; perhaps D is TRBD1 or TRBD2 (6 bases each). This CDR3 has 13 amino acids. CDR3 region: CVSRGGHESEQYF. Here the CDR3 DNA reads TGTGTCAGCAGGGGAGGACACGAGAGCGAGCAGTACTTC.

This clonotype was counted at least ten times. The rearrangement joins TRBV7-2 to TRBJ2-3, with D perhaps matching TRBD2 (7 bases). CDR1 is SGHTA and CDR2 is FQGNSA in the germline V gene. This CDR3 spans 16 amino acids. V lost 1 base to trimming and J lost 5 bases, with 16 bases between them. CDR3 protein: CASSLVSGGHIDTQYF. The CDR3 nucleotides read TGTGCCAGCAGCTTAGTTTCCGGGGGGCATATAGATACGCAGTATTTT.

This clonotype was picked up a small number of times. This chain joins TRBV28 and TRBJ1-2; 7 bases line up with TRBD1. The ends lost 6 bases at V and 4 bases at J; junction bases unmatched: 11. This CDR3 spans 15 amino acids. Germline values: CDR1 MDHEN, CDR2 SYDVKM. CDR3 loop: CASSFRDSKFYGYTF. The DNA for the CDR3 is TGTGCCAGCAGCTTCCGGGACAGCAAGTTCTATGGCTACACCTTC.

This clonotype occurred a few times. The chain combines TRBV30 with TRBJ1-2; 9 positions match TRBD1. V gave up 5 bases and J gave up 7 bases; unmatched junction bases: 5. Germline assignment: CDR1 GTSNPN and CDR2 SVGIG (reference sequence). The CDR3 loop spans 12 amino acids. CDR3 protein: CAWGTGGRGYTF. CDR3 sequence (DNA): TGTGCCTGGGGAACAGGGGGCCGTGGCTACACCTTC.

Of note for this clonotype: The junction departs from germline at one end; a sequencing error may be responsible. CDR3 sequence (DNA): TGTGCCAGCAGTTTGTTCGGTCTATGGGACAGGGGGTCCTACGAGCGGTACTTC. Its protein is CASSLFGLWDRGSYERYF. The chain is built from TRBV12-3 or TRBV12-4 and TRBJ2-7, with 11 positions matching TRBD1. The CDR3 sequence is 18 residues long.

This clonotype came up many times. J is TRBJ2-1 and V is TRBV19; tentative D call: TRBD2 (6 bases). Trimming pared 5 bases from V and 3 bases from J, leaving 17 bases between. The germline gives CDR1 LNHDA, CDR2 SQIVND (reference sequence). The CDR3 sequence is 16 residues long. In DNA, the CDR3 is TGTGCCAGTAGTCCTGACGCAGGAGGGCGCTACAATGAGCAGTTCTTC. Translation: CASSPDAGGRYNEQFF.

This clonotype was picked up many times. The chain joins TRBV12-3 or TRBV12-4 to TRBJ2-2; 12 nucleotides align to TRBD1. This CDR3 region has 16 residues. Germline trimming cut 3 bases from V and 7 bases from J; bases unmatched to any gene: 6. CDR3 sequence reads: CASSFRDRGLGGELFF. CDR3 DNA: TGTGCCAGCAGTTTCCGGGACAGGGGGCTAGGCGGGGAGCTGTTTTTT.

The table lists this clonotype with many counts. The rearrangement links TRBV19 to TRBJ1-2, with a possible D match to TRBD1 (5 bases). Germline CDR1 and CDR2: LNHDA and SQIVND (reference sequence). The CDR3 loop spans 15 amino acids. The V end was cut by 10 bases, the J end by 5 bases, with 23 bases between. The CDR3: CATRDVDFSGYGYTF. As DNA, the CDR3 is TGTGCCACCCGGGACGTTGACTTCAGTGGGTATGGCTACACCTTC.

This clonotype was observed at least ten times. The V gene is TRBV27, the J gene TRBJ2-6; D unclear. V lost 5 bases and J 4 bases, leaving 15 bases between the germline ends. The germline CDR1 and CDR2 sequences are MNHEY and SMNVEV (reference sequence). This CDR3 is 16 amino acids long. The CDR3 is CASSRNTPTGANVLTF. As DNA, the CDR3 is TGTGCCAGCAGTCGGAACACCCCCACCGGGGCCAACGTCCTGACTTTC.

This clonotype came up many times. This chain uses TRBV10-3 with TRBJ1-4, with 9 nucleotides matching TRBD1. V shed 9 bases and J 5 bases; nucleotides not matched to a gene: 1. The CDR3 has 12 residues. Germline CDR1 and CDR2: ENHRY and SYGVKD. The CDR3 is CAIGTGNEKLFF. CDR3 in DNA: TGTGCCATTGGGACAGGGAATGAAAAACTGTTTTTT.